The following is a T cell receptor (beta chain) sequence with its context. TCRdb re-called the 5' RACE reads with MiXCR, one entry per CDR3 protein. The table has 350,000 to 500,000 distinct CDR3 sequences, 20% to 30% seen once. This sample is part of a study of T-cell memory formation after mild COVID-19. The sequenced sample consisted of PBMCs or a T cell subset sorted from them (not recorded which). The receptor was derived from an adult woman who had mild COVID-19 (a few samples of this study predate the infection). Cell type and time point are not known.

In nucleotides, the CDR3 is TGTGCCAGCAGCGTAGATTTAGAATGGGAAGCTTTCTTT. It codes for CASSVDLEWEAFF. The chain joins TRBV9 to TRBJ1-1, with D unresolved. Germline V gives CDR1 SGDLS, CDR2 YYNGEE. The CDR3 has 13 residues. Between the trimmed V and J ends, which lost 0 bases and 8 bases, there was a span of 11 bases.